This T cell receptor (beta chain) was obtained from a study of T cell responses to AZD1222 COVID-19 vaccine. The study's findings and limits: Two AZD1222 administrations were followed by greater Spike-specific TCR breadth and depth.

Sequencing used immunoSEQ multiplex PCR; TCRdb keeps in-frame clones, though not all of them. The sample consists of about 77,000 clones, 92% of them appearing once. Looked up from germline, CDR1 is SNHLY and CDR2 is FYNNEI. V was pared by 1 base and J by 5 bases, with 14 bases between. The CDR3 consists of 15 residues. To note about this clone: The antigen is undetermined.

The chain has TRBV2 and TRBJ1-2; D gene uncertain. The input for sequencing was peripheral blood, taken 28 days after the second AZD1222 dose. The receptor's source is an adult who received the AZD1222 COVID-19 vaccine. For the CDR3, the DNA is TGTGCCAGCAGTGAAGGATCCTTGCCAGGATATGGCTACACCTTC. Amino acids: CASSEGSLPGYGYTF.